This T cell receptor (beta chain) came from a study of blood T cells in healthy people across ages. A second PCR of about 6 to 12 cycles used a sample-barcoded 5' primer and a J-beta primer mix. TCRdb re-called the 5' RACE reads with MiXCR, one entry per CDR3 protein. The sample lists roughly 900,000 distinct CDR3 sequences; around 46% were seen once. Germline V gene data show CDR1 as LNHDA and CDR2 as SQIVND (reference sequence). The V and J ends lost 1 base and 0 bases respectively, with 12 bases between them. This CDR3 is built from 16 residues. The source is a man aged 25-40 years in good health. The V call is TRBV19, the J call TRBJ2-5, with D possibly being TRBD1 (5 bases). The source material was blood. The CDR3 reads CASSIVPGFYQETQYF. The CDR3 DNA follows: TGTGCCAGTAGTATAGTCCCAGGGTTTTACCAAGAGACCCAGTACTTC.